The TCR beta chain described here comes from a study of brain T cells in children with intractable seizures. V shed 5 bases and J shed 2 bases, with 12 bases lying between them. This CDR3 comprises 14 residues. The germline CDR1 and CDR2 sequences are SGHTA and FQGTGA. Only cases whose brain tissue showed the highest T cell transcript signatures were sequenced. Before surgery, patients took at least one anti-epileptic drug. Data came from immunoSEQ multiplex PCR; TCRdb stores just in-frame clones and leaves some out. This table holds some 80,000 clones, under 95% found once. This clone has only one observation. Its antigen is still unknown. Study-wide points: Clones missing pre-surgery may reflect undersampling of that blood sample. Only CDR3 sequence similarity suggested viral specificity, without known HCMV serostatus.

Sequenced here: peripheral blood, sampled at surgery. This sequence originates from a girl aged 2 to 10 with Rasmussen encephalitis and intractable seizures. The rearrangement joins TRBV7-3 to TRBJ2-5; D may be TRBD2 (5 bases). The CDR3 sequence: CASSPSGYQETQYF. CDR3 DNA: TGTGCCAGCAGCCCCTCGGGATATCAAGAGACCCAGTACTTC.